The 24 T cell receptor beta chains listed next were all sequenced from one sample in a study of post-analysis software for immune sequencing data. The study, taken as a whole, reports: Patients had higher frequencies than controls of about 5 TRBV segments, including TRBV5-6, TRBV5-1 and TRBV20-1.

Each TCR beta cDNA library carried unique molecular identifiers. TCRdb re-analysed the PCR reads in MiXCR, keeping a single row per CDR3 protein. The sample carries more than 450,000 distinct CDR3 sequences, about 40% recorded once. These receptors' antigens are unknown. Sequencing was done on a sample of blood. Receptor source: a girl between 5 and 17 years old with multiple sclerosis.

V and J are TRBV12-3 or TRBV12-4 and TRBJ2-1; 8 bases agree with TRBD2. Trimming cost V 4 bases and J 8 bases; bases outside gene matches: 10. The CDR3 covers 15 residues. CDR3 residues: CASSSLSGSGHEQFF. The CDR3 DNA is TGTGCCAGCAGTTCGCTGAGCGGGAGTGGACATGAGCAGTTCTTC.

J is TRBJ1-1 and V is TRBV6-5, with D perhaps TRBD1 (6 bases). Trimming stripped 6 bases from V and 7 bases from J, with 12 bases between. The CDR3 runs 12 residues. From germline, CDR1 is MNHEY and CDR2 SVGAGI. CDR3 amino acids: CASRQGDGEAFF. The CDR3, as DNA: TGTGCCAGCAGACAGGGAGACGGTGAAGCTTTCTTT.

The chain couples TRBV7-9 to TRBJ2-1, with D possibly matching TRBD2 (5 bases). Trimming removed 5 bases from V and 3 bases from J, with 17 bases in between. The CDR3 contains 16 residues. The germline V gene encodes CDR1 SEHNR and CDR2 FQNEAQ (reference sequence). As DNA, the CDR3 is TGTGCCAGCAGCCACACCTCCAGGACTTACTACAATGAGCAGTTCTTC. As protein: CASSHTSRTYYNEQFF.

CDR3 nucleotide sequence: TGTGCCATCAGTGAGTCGCAGGGGAACAATGAGCAGTTCTTC. This translates into CAISESQGNNEQFF. This chain uses TRBV10-3 with TRBJ2-1; maybe TRBD1 (6 bases). From germline, CDR1 is ENHRY and CDR2 SYGVKD. V shed 0 bases and J shed 5 bases, with 8 bases lying between them. The CDR3 runs 14 residues.

This rearrangement joins TRBV27 to TRBJ2-7, with 10 bases matching TRBD2. V was clipped by 2 bases and J by 5 bases; unmatched bases: 6. CDR1 and CDR2 (germline): MNHEY, SMNVEV (reference sequence). The CDR3 sequence is 15 residues long. In DNA form, the CDR3 reads TGTGCCAGCAGTTTAGTAGCGGGAGGCGTGAACGAGCAGTACTTC. This gives the protein CASSLVAGGVNEQYF.

V and J are TRBV4-2 and TRBJ2-1, with 8 bases identical to TRBD2. The CDR3 extends over 17 amino acids. After removal of 0 bases from V and 3 bases from J, the junction contained 7 bases not matched to a gene. The germline gives CDR1 LGHNA, CDR2 YNFKEQ. In DNA form, the CDR3 reads TGTGCCAGCAGCCAAGATTTCTGGCTAGCGGGCTACAATGAGCAGTTCTTC. Translation: CASSQDFWLAGYNEQFF.

The CDR3, as DNA: TGTGCTAGTGGTCCCAATTCGAATACGCCCCAGCATTTT. This codes for CASGPNSNTPQHF. This chain links TRBV12-5 with TRBJ1-5; D remains ambiguous. CDR3 length: 13 amino acids. Germline loops: CDR1 LGHNT, CDR2 FRNRAP. V was pared by 5 bases and J by 9 bases, with 14 bases between.

V is TRBV20-1 and J is TRBJ1-2; tentatively, D is TRBD1 (6 bases). This CDR3 has 13 amino acids. Germline V gene data show CDR1 as DFQATT and CDR2 as SNEGSKA (reference sequence). V was clipped by 7 bases and J by 3 bases, with 15 bases between them. This chain's CDR3 is CSVSLQGYYGYTF. CDR3 coding DNA: TGCAGTGTTTCTCTGCAGGGGTACTATGGCTACACCTTC.

The chain is built from TRBV5-1 and TRBJ1-2; D not resolved. Germline lookup yields CDR1 SGHRS and CDR2 YFSETQ. This CDR3 is 13 amino acids long. Trimming shortened V by 0 bases and J by 6 bases, and 9 bases separated the two germline ends. The CDR3 loop is CASSLAGVNGYTF. The CDR3 nucleotides are TGCGCCAGCAGCTTGGCTGGAGTCAATGGCTACACCTTC.

The chain links TRBV12-3 or TRBV12-4 to TRBJ1-2; weak D call: TRBD1 (6 bases). The length of the CDR3 is 13 residues. Trimming removed 5 bases from V and 7 bases from J, with 14 bases in between. CDR3 nucleotide sequence: TGTGCCAGCAGTCTCGGCAGGGGATTTGGCTACACCTTC. Its translation: CASSLGRGFGYTF.

The chain has TRBV20-1 and TRBJ1-5, with a weak D call TRBD1 (6 bases). Germline V lookup: CDR1 DFQATT, CDR2 SNEGSKA (reference sequence). The V and J ends lost 3 bases and 4 bases respectively, with 13 bases between them. This CDR3 is 14 amino acids long. The CDR3 protein is CSASTQGLNQPQHF. CDR3 nucleotide sequence: TGCAGTGCTAGTACCCAGGGGCTAAATCAGCCCCAGCATTTT.

This clonotype turned up a few times. The J gene is TRBJ2-1, the V gene TRBV7-9; 8 bases match TRBD2. This CDR3 comprises 17 residues. The trim removed 5 bases at V and 12 bases at J, leaving 21 bases unmatched. CDR1 and CDR2 (germline): SEHNR, FQNEAQ (reference sequence). In nucleotides, the CDR3 is TGTGCCAGCAGCAAAACAGCGGGAGCCCCTTGGGGGGTGGGGCAGTTCTTC. Translated, it gives CASSKTAGAPWGVGQFF. The whole variable domain, filled in from reference TRBV7-9 and TRBJ2-1, reads DTGVSQNPRHKITKRGQNVTFRCDPISEHNRLYWYRQTLGQGPEFLTYFQNEAQLEKSRLLSDRFSAERPKGSFSTLEIQRTEQGDSAMYLCASSKTAGAPWGVGQFFGPGTRLTVL.

V usage is TRBV6-6 and J usage is TRBJ2-5; 8 nucleotides match TRBD1. The CDR3 totals 14 residues. The germline V gene has CDR1 MNHNY and CDR2 SVGAGI (reference sequence). V lost 7 bases, J lost 5 bases, and 9 bases stayed unmatched. For the CDR3, the DNA is TGTGCCAGCAATACCCAGGGGGCCTTCGAGACCCAGTACTTC. Protein product: CASNTQGAFETQYF.

The table lists this clonotype with a few counts. The J gene is TRBJ1-1, the V gene TRBV12-3 or TRBV12-4, with no clear D. CDR3 length equals 14 residues. Trimming took 3 bases from V and 5 from J, leaving 13 bases between them. CDR3 amino acids: CASSLVVVRTEAFF. The CDR3 DNA reads as TGTGCCAGCAGTTTGGTCGTGGTGAGGACTGAAGCTTTCTTT.

This clonotype occurred once. J is TRBJ2-7 and V is TRBV12-3 or TRBV12-4, with D perhaps given as TRBD1 or TRBD2 (5 bases each). There are 12 residues in the CDR3. The V end was cut by 7 bases, the J end by 7 bases, with 14 bases between. The CDR3 coding sequence is TGTGCCAGCAATGTCGGGGCTGGTGAGCAGTACTTC. It encodes CASNVGAGEQYF.

V and J are TRBV5-1 and TRBJ2-4; D assignment may be TRBD1 or TRBD2 (5 bases each). The J call may be wrong; the DNA end is better matched by TRBJ2-7. The CDR3 loop spans 15 amino acids. Germline CDR1 is SGHRS and CDR2 is YFSETQ. Here the CDR3 reads CASSYGGPGGYEQYF. CDR3 nucleotides: TGCGCCAGCAGCTATGGCGGGCCTGGGGGCTACGAGCAGTACTTC.

The chain employs TRBV7-3 and TRBJ1-2, with unresolved D. Trimming removed 4 bases at V and 10 bases at J, with 22 bases between. CDR3 length: 15 amino acids. Germline loops: CDR1 SGHTA, CDR2 FQGTGA. The chain's CDR3 is CASSSIYERVAHYTF. CDR3 DNA: TGTGCCAGCAGCTCCATTTATGAGAGGGTCGCCCACTACACCTTC.

This clonotype was seen a few times. The gene calls are TRBV7-2 and TRBJ2-7; 8 positions match TRBD1. Germline lookup yields CDR1 SGHTA and CDR2 FQGNSA. V shed 5 bases, J shed 2 bases, and the junction held 8 bases outside the gene matches. The CDR3 consists of 15 residues. The DNA of the CDR3 is TGTGCCAGCAGCCACCAGACAGGGGTAGCCTACGAGCAGTACTTC. It is translated as CASSHQTGVAYEQYF.

The chain has TRBV15 and TRBJ2-1; D remains unclear. The CDR3 has 12 amino acids. CDR1 and CDR2 (germline): LNHNV, YYDKDF (reference sequence). The V end lost 0 bases, the J end lost 5 bases, and 2 bases lay between the germline ends. The CDR3 sequence: CATSRENNEQFF. CDR3 nucleotides: TGTGCCACCAGCAGAGAGAACAATGAGCAGTTCTTC.

V usage is TRBV27 and J usage is TRBJ1-1; D unclear. In germline, CDR1 is MNHEY, CDR2 SMNVEV (reference sequence). The CDR3 is 14 residues long. CDR3 coding DNA: TGTGCGTCCAGGTTACAGACTATGAACACTGAAGCTTTCTTT. This sequence encodes CASRLQTMNTEAFF.

This clonotype was observed a few times. The rearrangement links TRBV4-2 to TRBJ2-7; D perhaps matches TRBD1 (5 bases). The CDR3 has 15 amino acids. V was cut by 5 bases and J by 5 bases, with 19 bases left in between. Germline-derived CDR1 and CDR2 are LGHNA and YNFKEQ. Here the CDR3 reads CASSDRHGAENEQYF. The CDR3 bases are TGTGCCAGCAGCGATAGACATGGGGCCGAGAACGAGCAGTACTTC.

This clonotype was counted only a few times. The chain couples TRBV20-1 to TRBJ2-7, with TRBD1 matching 12 bases. The germline gives CDR1 DFQATT, CDR2 SNEGSKA (reference sequence). The CDR3 is made up of 15 amino acids. Germline trimming cut 0 bases from V and 6 bases from J; bases unmatched to any gene: 6. CDR3: CSARDPGTGGLEQYF. CDR3 sequence (DNA): TGCAGTGCTAGAGATCCCGGGACAGGGGGCCTCGAGCAGTACTTC.

CDR3 protein: CASSLAGAPFNEQFF. The CDR3, as DNA: TGTGCCAGCAGTTTAGCGGGAGCGCCCTTCAATGAGCAGTTCTTC. The V gene is TRBV12-3 or TRBV12-4, the J gene TRBJ2-1; the D gene is possibly TRBD2 (5 bases). V was cut by 0 bases and J by 6 bases, with 12 bases left in between. CDR3 length equals 15 residues.

CDR3 DNA sequence: TGTGCCAGCAGCCGGCCCGGGACGGAGGTCGGTGAGCAGTACTTC. This translates into CASSRPGTEVGEQYF. V usage is TRBV7-2 and J usage is TRBJ2-5; D tentatively fits TRBD1 or TRBD2 (5 bases each). Looked up from germline, CDR1 is SGHTA and CDR2 is FQGNSA. The V and J ends lost 5 bases and 11 bases respectively, with 24 bases between them. This CDR3 has 15 amino acids.